This is a list of T cell receptor beta chains from one sample in a study of blood T cells in healthy people across ages. TCRdb re-called the 5' RACE reads with MiXCR, one entry per CDR3 protein. This sample yields about 1.8 million distinct CDR3 sequences, of which 49% are seen a single time; less than 2.5% belongs to the top ten. Specimen: blood. The receptors come from a woman between 40 and 55 years old in good health. CDR3s include the opening cysteine and the closing phenylalanine or tryptophan. A D gene is named only where the DNA matches it firmly. A row's size may be missing; if present it is once, few, many or a size class.

d_gene	j_gene	v_gene	abundance	CDR3nt	CDR3aa
.	TRBJ2-3	TRBV6-5	.	TGTGCCAGCACCTATTCAGGGGGGAACACAGATACGCAGTATTTT	CASTYSGGNTDTQYF
TRBD1	TRBJ2-5	TRBV28	few	TGTGCCAGCAGTTTAGCACAGGGGGCCTACCAAGAGACCCAGTACTTC	CASSLAQGAYQETQYF
.	TRBJ1-6	TRBV9	.	TGTGCCAGCAGCGGATGGTCCTATAATTCACCCCTCCACTTT	CASSGWSYNSPLHF
.	TRBJ2-1	TRBV9	few	TGTGCCAGCAGCGTAGTTGGAGATTCTGAGCAGTTCTTC	CASSVVGDSEQFF
.	TRBJ1-3	TRBV29-1	.	TGCAGCGTTGTTGTGGGGACAAGAAACACCATATATTTT	CSVVVGTRNTIYF
.	TRBJ2-1	TRBV5-5	once	TGTGCCAGCAGAACCACCCTCGGGACGCCCAATGAGCAGTTCTTC	CASRTTLGTPNEQFF
.	TRBJ2-7	TRBV28	.	TGTGCCGTAGGACCAGGGAGCTCCTACGAGCAGTACTTC	CAVGPGSSYEQYF
TRBD2	TRBJ2-3	TRBV9	once	TGTGCCAGCAGCCCCGCTAGCGGGGGGGCCAAAGATACGCAGTATTTT	CASSPASGGAKDTQYF
.	TRBJ2-1	TRBV6-1	.	TGTGCCAGCAGTGAGGCGGGGCCGGCATACAATGAGCAGTTCTTC	CASSEAGPAYNEQFF
.	TRBJ2-3	TRBV7-8	.	TGTGCCAGCAGCTTTTCGGACCTCTCGGGTACGCAGTATTTT	CASSFSDLSGTQYF
TRBD2	TRBJ2-5	TRBV27	.	TGTGCCAGCGGTGAAGTCCGGGGGGGTTTTGAGACCCAGTACTTC	CASGEVRGGFETQYF
.	TRBJ1-6	TRBV7-8	.	TGTGCCAGCAGCTTAGTGAGGGGTTCCTATAATTCACCCCTCCACTTT	CASSLVRGSYNSPLHF
.	TRBJ2-1	TRBV5-6	.	TGTGCCAGCAGCTTGTATCTTGGGGATGAGCAGTTCTTC	CASSLYLGDEQFF
.	TRBJ2-5	TRBV7-3	few	TGTGCCAACCCGAACTCCACAGGGTGGGAGGAGACCCAGTACTTC	CANPNSTGWEETQYF
.	TRBJ1-4	TRBV9	.	TGTGCCAGCAGCGTAGGTCCCGGCGGCGGTGAAAAACTGTTTTTT	CASSVGPGGGEKLFF
.	TRBJ2-1	TRBV20-1	.	TGCAGTGCCGTTAAACTGGAAGACTCCTACAATGAGCAGTTCTTC	CSAVKLEDSYNEQFF
TRBD2	TRBJ2-1	TRBV6-2/TRBV6-3	.	TGTGCCAGCAGCGGACTAGCGGGGAACCAATTGACCTCGAGCTCCTACAATGAGCAGTTCTTC	CASSGLAGNQLTSSSYNEQFF
.	TRBJ2-5	TRBV4-3	.	TGCGCCAGCAGCCAACGGCAGGGTCTTTCGAATGAGCGGTACTTC	CASSQRQGLSNERYF
TRBD1	TRBJ1-1	TRBV12-5	.	TGTGCTAGTGGTCTCGGGACAGGGCAACCTGAAGCTTTCTTT	CASGLGTGQPEAFF